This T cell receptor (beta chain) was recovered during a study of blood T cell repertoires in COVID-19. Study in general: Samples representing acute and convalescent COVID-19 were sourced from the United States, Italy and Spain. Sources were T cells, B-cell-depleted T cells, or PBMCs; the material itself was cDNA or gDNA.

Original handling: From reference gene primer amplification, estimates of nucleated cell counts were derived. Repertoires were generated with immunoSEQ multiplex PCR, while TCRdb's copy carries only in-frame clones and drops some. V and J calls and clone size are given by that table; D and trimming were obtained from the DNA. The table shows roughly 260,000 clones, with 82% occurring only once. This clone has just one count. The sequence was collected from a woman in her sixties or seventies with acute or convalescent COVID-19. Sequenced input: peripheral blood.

The CDR3 is CASSSDRDLYEQYF. CDR3 nucleotides: TGCGCCAGCAGCTCGGACAGGGACCTCTACGAGCAGTACTTC. This sequence joins TRBV5-1 and TRBJ2-7; 8 nucleotides align to TRBD1. Germline V gene sequence: CDR1 SGHRS, CDR2 YFSETQ. V shed 3 bases, J shed 3 bases, and the junction held 5 bases outside the gene matches. This CDR3 contains 14 residues. Using reference TRBV5-1 and TRBJ2-7 for the parts outside the CDR3, the full variable domain is KAGVTQTPRYLIKTRGQQVTLSCSPISGHRSVSWYQQTPGQGLQFLFEYFSETQRNKGNFPGRFSGRQFSNSRSEMNVSTLELGDSALYLCASSSDRDLYEQYFGPGTRLTVT.